These 27 T cell receptor beta chains originate from one sample sequenced in a study of beta chain features in type 1 diabetes. Expressed TCRB transcripts were sequenced because the isolated RNA had all been reverse transcribed beforehand. Assay: immunoSEQ multiplex PCR; the TCRdb copy retains only in-frame clones and omits some. This sample carries approximately 170,000 clones, over 7.5% of them seen once, and the ten largest clones take 2% to 3%. The sequenced material came from central memory CD4+ T cells from blood. The receptors come from a woman aged 18-29 years in good health.

CDR3 amino acids: CASRGALLGWGDTQYF. CDR3 DNA sequence: TGTGCCAGCAGAGGGGCTCTGCTGGGATGGGGAGATACGCAGTATTTT. This chain links TRBV5-5 with TRBJ2-3, with D perhaps matching TRBD1 (5 bases). CDR1 is SGHKS, CDR2 YYEKEE, per germline (reference sequence). The V end was cut by 5 bases, the J end by 5 bases, with 21 bases between. The CDR3 totals 16 residues.

The chain employs TRBV25-1 and TRBJ2-7, with 10 bases that match TRBD2. V shed 3 bases, J shed 7 bases, and the junction held 12 bases outside the gene matches. The germline V gene encodes CDR1 MGHDK and CDR2 SYGVNS. CDR3 length: 16 amino acids. CDR3 region: CASSDRERGGRWEQYF. The CDR3 DNA reads TGTGCCAGCAGTGACCGCGAGCGGGGGGGACGTTGGGAGCAGTACTTC.

This chain uses TRBV5-5 with TRBJ1-2; no clear D gene. V lost 4 bases, J lost 5 bases, and 9 bases lay in between. The CDR3 loop spans 12 amino acids. Germline V gene data show CDR1 as SGHKS and CDR2 as YYEKEE (reference sequence). The CDR3 protein is CASSEGTYGYTF. The CDR3 DNA sequence: TGTGCCAGCAGCGAGGGCACATATGGCTACACCTTC.

This clone has just a few counts. This chain joins TRBV30 and TRBJ2-1, with 9 bases fitting TRBD1. After removal of 1 base from V and 8 bases from J, the junction contained 6 bases not matched to a gene. The germline V gene encodes CDR1 GTSNPN and CDR2 SVGIG (reference sequence). This CDR3 has 14 amino acids. The CDR3 here is CAWSGPGTGHEQFF. The CDR3 DNA reads as TGTGCCTGGAGTGGGCCCGGGACAGGGCATGAGCAGTTCTTC.

The chain employs TRBV2 and TRBJ2-1, with 10 bases matching TRBD2. V lost 5 bases and J lost 8; bases outside the gene matches: 9. The CDR3 sequence is 15 residues long. The germline gives CDR1 SNHLY, CDR2 FYNNEI. CDR3 protein: CASSSQAGGFDEQFF. The CDR3 bases are TGTGCCAGCAGTTCCCAAGCGGGAGGGTTCGATGAGCAGTTCTTC.

This clone was found a few times. DNA of the CDR3: TGTGCCAGCAGCGTAGTGAGTAGCGGGGGTATGGTGACAGATACGCAGTATTTT. This translates into CASSVVSSGGMVTDTQYF. The rearrangement uses TRBV9 and TRBJ2-3, with 9 bases matching TRBD2. The CDR3 is 18 residues long. With 0 bases clipped from V and 3 bases from J, the junction kept 11 bases outside the gene matches. Germline values: CDR1 SGDLS, CDR2 YYNGEE.

This clone showed up just a few times. The chain links TRBV7-2 to TRBJ2-7; 7 bases are shared with TRBD1. The CDR3 sequence is 13 residues long. Germline CDR1 reads SGHTA; CDR2 reads FQGNSA. With 5 bases clipped from V and 6 bases from J, the junction kept 7 bases outside the gene matches. This CDR3 is CASSPRQGGEQYF. The CDR3 coding sequence is TGTGCCAGCAGCCCCAGACAGGGCGGCGAGCAGTACTTC.

This rearrangement joins TRBV7-3 to TRBJ2-3; maybe TRBD2 (5 bases). V gave up 5 bases and J gave up 4 bases, with 16 bases separating them. The CDR3 spans 15 residues. Germline lookup yields CDR1 SGHTA and CDR2 FQGTGA. The CDR3 spells CASSPGFGGSDTQYF. CDR3 bases: TGTGCCAGCAGCCCCGGATTCGGCGGGTCAGATACGCAGTATTTT.

The chain recombines TRBV6-5 with TRBJ1-6; TRBD1 might be the D (5 bases). The CDR3 runs to 15 residues. Looked up from germline, CDR1 is MNHEY and CDR2 is SVGAGI. V was shortened by 7 bases and J by 5 bases, with 15 bases between the two germline ends. CDR3 DNA sequence: TGTGCCAGCACCCCCCGCAGGGCCGATAATTCACCCCTCCACTTT. Residues: CASTPRRADNSPLHF.

This sequence joins TRBV5-1 and TRBJ2-5, with 7 bases identical to TRBD1. This CDR3 is built from 16 residues. V was pared by 0 bases and J by 1 base, with 6 bases of the junction left unmatched. CDR1 is SGHRS, CDR2 YFSETQ, per germline. The CDR3 region is CASSLVGEGAQETQYF. CDR3 nucleotides: TGCGCCAGCAGCTTGGTAGGAGAGGGGGCCCAAGAGACCCAGTACTTC.

This clone was detected only a few times. The CDR3 DNA reads as TGCGCCAGCAGCTCCGGAGGACTAGCGGCGACAGATACGCAGTATTTT. This codes for CASSSGGLAATDTQYF. The chain employs TRBV5-1 and TRBJ2-3; 10 bases agree with TRBD2. This CDR3 has 16 amino acids. Germline V gene lookup returns CDR1 SGHRS and CDR2 YFSETQ. J lost 3 bases, V lost 3 bases, and 7 bases had no gene match.

V gene TRBV5-1 combines with J gene TRBJ2-3; 8 nucleotides agree with TRBD2. This CDR3 contains 17 residues. Losses at the gene ends were 0 bases for V and 5 bases for J; bases not matched to a gene: 11. Germline V gene sequence: CDR1 SGHRS, CDR2 YFSETQ. CDR3 protein: CASSLEASGSGRDTQYF. For the CDR3, the DNA is TGCGCCAGCAGCTTGGAGGCTAGCGGGTCGGGAAGAGATACGCAGTATTTT.

The gene calls are TRBV29-1 and TRBJ2-4, with TRBD2 identical over 9 bases. Germline CDR1 is SQVTM and CDR2 is ANQGSEA. The CDR3 runs 14 residues. J lost 8 bases, V lost 4 bases, and 9 bases had no gene match. The CDR3 protein is CSVVPSGMGDIQYF. The CDR3 DNA sequence: TGCAGCGTTGTACCTAGCGGGATGGGAGACATTCAGTACTTC. The full variable domain, its missing parts supplied by reference TRBV29-1 and TRBJ2-4, is SAVISQKPSRDICQRGTSLTIQCQVDSQVTMMFWYRQQPGQSLTLIATANQGSEATYESGFVIDKFPISRPNLTFSTLTVSNMSPEDSSIYLCSVVPSGMGDIQYFGAGTRLSVL.

This clone occurred a few times. The chain recombines TRBV21-1 with TRBJ1-5; the table's D call of TRBD1 was not tested on the DNA. TRBV21-1 is noted as a pseudogene. The CDR3 contains 17 residues. CDR3: CASSKAWGQAINQPQHF. The CDR3 nucleotides are TGTGCCAGCAGCAAAGCTTGGGGACAGGCCATCAATCAGCCCCAGCATTTT.

The chain employs TRBV6-1 and TRBJ1-2, with 9 bases that match TRBD1. Germline CDR1 reads MNHNS; CDR2 reads SASEGT. The CDR3 consists of 16 residues. V was clipped by 5 bases and J by 4 bases; unmatched bases: 11. In DNA form, the CDR3 reads TGTGCCAGCAGTCAAGGGATCCGGGGACAGGGCTATGGCTACACCTTC. Translating it yields CASSQGIRGQGYGYTF.

The chain uses TRBV7-9 and TRBJ2-1, with D uncertain. V lost 2 bases and J 7 bases, leaving 12 bases between the germline ends. The CDR3 has 14 amino acids. Germline CDR1 SEHNR, CDR2 FQNEAQ (reference sequence). This CDR3 reads CASSLQVELNEQFF. For the CDR3, the DNA is TGTGCCAGCAGCTTACAGGTGGAACTGAATGAGCAGTTCTTC.

This clone has ten or more counts. As DNA, the CDR3 is TGTGCCAGCTCACCAGGGGCAGGGGAAAAACTGTTTTTT. This sequence encodes CASSPGAGEKLFF. The chain uses TRBV18 and TRBJ1-4; D is possibly TRBD1 (5 bases). Trimming removed 2 bases at V and 8 bases at J, with 9 bases between. CDR1 and CDR2 from the germline V gene are KGHSH and LQKENI. This CDR3 region has 13 residues.

This clone was seen only a few times. The genes are TRBV11-1 and TRBJ2-7; 9 bases fit TRBD1. The trim removed 5 bases at V and 0 bases at J, leaving 2 bases unmatched. Germline loops: CDR1 SGHAT, CDR2 FQDESV (reference sequence). CDR3 size: 14 residues. The CDR3 loop reads CASSPGQGSYEQYF. The CDR3 DNA follows: TGTGCCAGCAGCCCGGGACAGGGCTCCTACGAGCAGTACTTC.

The chain is built from TRBV9 and TRBJ2-1; 11 positions agree with TRBD2. CDR3 length: 19 residues. V shed 2 bases, J shed 1 base, and the junction held 11 bases outside the gene matches. The germline CDR1 and CDR2 sequences are SGDLS and YYNGEE. The CDR3 DNA reads as TGTGCCAGCAGCGTCCGTGTGGTAGCGGGAGGGGGGTCCTACAATGAGCAGTTCTTC. Residues: CASSVRVVAGGGSYNEQFF.

V gene TRBV29-1 combines with J gene TRBJ2-5; TRBD1 might be the D (6 bases). This CDR3 has 13 residues. V lost 4 bases, J lost 3 bases, and 12 bases lay in between. The germline V gene encodes CDR1 SQVTM and CDR2 ANQGSEA. CDR3: CSVARQGKETQYF. CDR3 DNA: TGCAGCGTTGCTAGGCAGGGGAAAGAGACCCAGTACTTC. Looking up the rest from reference TRBV29-1 and TRBJ2-5 gives the full variable domain: SAVISQKPSRDICQRGTSLTIQCQVDSQVTMMFWYRQQPGQSLTLIATANQGSEATYESGFVIDKFPISRPNLTFSTLTVSNMSPEDSSIYLCSVARQGKETQYFGPGTRLLVL.

This chain joins TRBV5-1 and TRBJ2-3; weak D call: TRBD2 (6 bases). The V end lost 2 bases, the J end lost 4 bases, and 11 bases lay between the germline ends. Looked up from germline, CDR1 is SGHRS and CDR2 is YFSETQ. The CDR3 runs 14 residues. Here the CDR3 reads CASSFGGPADTQYF. The DNA of the CDR3 is TGCGCCAGCAGCTTCGGGGGACCGGCAGATACGCAGTATTTT. The variable domain in full, completed from reference TRBV5-1 and TRBJ2-3, reads KAGVTQTPRYLIKTRGQQVTLSCSPISGHRSVSWYQQTPGQGLQFLFEYFSETQRNKGNFPGRFSGRQFSNSRSEMNVSTLELGDSALYLCASSFGGPADTQYFGPGTRLTVL.

This clone was observed a few times. This rearrangement joins TRBV30 to TRBJ1-2, with TRBD1 as a possible D gene (6 bases). V lost 5 bases and J lost 2, with 18 bases in between. Per the germline V gene, CDR1 is GTSNPN and CDR2 is SVGIG (reference sequence). The CDR3 spans 15 residues. Written as DNA, the CDR3 is TGTGCCTGGGGCGTTTGGGGGCTTGGGAACTATGGCTACACCTTC. Translation gives CAWGVWGLGNYGYTF.

This clone was picked up many times. This sequence joins TRBV29-1 and TRBJ2-3; 14 nucleotides align to TRBD2. The germline V gene has CDR1 SQVTM and CDR2 ANQGSEA. The CDR3 contains 17 residues. V dropped 6 bases and J dropped 0; count of bases not matched to a gene: 8. CDR3 protein: CSVDRTSGGTSTDTQYF. The CDR3, as DNA: TGCAGCGTGGACAGGACTAGCGGGGGGACTAGCACAGATACGCAGTATTTT.

A few counts support this clone. The chain joins TRBV6-6 to TRBJ2-3; 12 positions agree with TRBD2. Germline V gene sequence: CDR1 MNHNY, CDR2 SVGAGI (reference sequence). There are 15 residues in the CDR3. J gave up 1 base and V 6 bases, and 2 bases lay outside the gene matches. CDR3 nucleotide sequence: TGTGCCAGCAGGACTAGCGGGAGCGGCACAGATACGCAGTATTTT. This translates into CASRTSGSGTDTQYF.

Written as DNA, the CDR3 is TGCGCCAGCAGCCAAGACCGGGAGGAATCCTACGAGCAGTACTTC. Translating it yields CASSQDREESYEQYF. This chain uses TRBV4-3 with TRBJ2-7; 7 bases match TRBD2. CDR3 length: 15 amino acids. Germline loops: CDR1 LGHNA, CDR2 YSLEER. The V segment lost 0 bases and the J segment 1 base; nucleotides outside the gene matches: 3.

The chain joins TRBV5-1 to TRBJ1-2; D possibly corresponds to TRBD1 (6 bases). V lost 4 bases to trimming and J lost 6 bases, with 16 bases between them. The CDR3 consists of 14 residues. The germline CDR1 and CDR2 sequences are SGHRS and YFSETQ. CDR3 region: CASSPLGQTNGYTF. The CDR3 coding sequence is TGCGCCAGCAGCCCCCTGGGACAAACCAATGGCTACACCTTC.

The chain carries TRBV30 and TRBJ1-5, with no clear D. This CDR3 is built from 13 residues. Trimming cost V 2 bases and J 3 bases, with 8 bases left between them. Germline loops: CDR1 GTSNPN, CDR2 SVGIG (reference sequence). The CDR3 here is CAWSTRDNQPQHF. DNA for the CDR3: TGTGCCTGGAGTACTAGGGACAATCAGCCCCAGCATTTT.